This passage covers 5 T cell receptor beta chains from one sample sequenced in a study of OX40 agonist ivuxolimab in advanced cancers. Using immunoSEQ multiplex PCR, the repertoire was profiled, and TCRdb retains in-frame clones only, with some absent. The table shows more than 35,000 clones, with approximately 80% occurring only once. The sample in question was CD4+ or CD8+ T cells sorted from blood, obtained in a trial of the OX40 agonist ivuxolimab. Source of these receptors: an adult with an advanced solid tumor such as melanoma, head and neck, liver or kidney cancer.

The J gene is TRBJ2-5, the V gene TRBV28; 10 bases fit TRBD1. The J call could be wrong; TRBJ2-7 is a better fit for the DNA end. There are 14 residues in the CDR3. Germline values: CDR1 MDHEN, CDR2 SYDVKM. The CDR3 DNA is TGTGCCAGCAGAACTCCGGGACAGGGGTACGAGCAGTACTTC. It specifies CASRTPGQGYEQYF.

There are a few counts of this clone. The chain is built from TRBV6-6 and TRBJ2-3; D is tentatively TRBD1 or TRBD2 (5 bases each). There are 14 residues in the CDR3. Germline CDR1 and CDR2: MNHNY and SVGAGI (reference sequence). The V gene lost 10 bases and the J gene lost 0 bases, with 14 bases spanning the gap. In nucleotides, the CDR3 is TGTGCCACCGCCGGGACCGCTAGCACAGATACGCAGTATTTT. Its protein is CATAGTASTDTQYF.

The chain uses TRBV5-1 and TRBJ2-5, with D possibly matching TRBD2 (6 bases). CDR1 and CDR2 from the germline V gene are SGHRS and YFSETQ. Deletions cut 0 bases from V and 5 bases from J, with 11 bases between. The CDR3 runs 14 residues. The CDR3 here is CASSLGRAEETQYF. The CDR3 bases are TGCGCCAGCAGCTTGGGGAGGGCTGAGGAGACCCAGTACTTC.

The genes are TRBV6-1 and TRBJ2-2; the D gene is possibly TRBD2 (6 bases). Between the trimmed V and J ends, which lost 4 bases and 1 base, there was a span of 10 bases. This CDR3 region has 15 residues. Germline loops: CDR1 MNHNS, CDR2 SASEGT. CDR3 bases: TGTGCCAGCAGTGTCATGGAGGGGAACACCGGGGAGCTGTTTTTT. Its translation: CASSVMEGNTGELFF.

This chain connects TRBV27 to TRBJ1-5; possible D gene TRBD1, 6 bases. Looked up from germline, CDR1 is MNHEY and CDR2 is SMNVEV (reference sequence). This CDR3 has 14 residues. V was trimmed by 2 bases and J by 3 bases, leaving 8 bases between them. As DNA, the CDR3 is TGTGCCAGCAGTTTACCGGGACACAATCAGCCCCAGCATTTT. It is translated as CASSLPGHNQPQHF.